This T cell receptor beta chain was found in a study of blood T cells in healthy people across ages. The CDR3 loop spans 15 amino acids. CDR1 is MNHEY and CDR2 is SVGAGI in the germline V gene. V was trimmed by 0 bases and J by 1 base, leaving 10 bases between them. This clonotype was recorded a few times. Sample-barcoded 5' priming and a J-beta primer mix drove a second PCR of roughly 6 to 12 cycles. Each CDR3 protein is one row after TCRdb ran MiXCR on the 5' RACE reads. Of 1.2 million to 1.5 million distinct CDR3 sequences listed, about 43% are singletons. Every donor gave 7.5 to 10 milliliters of peripheral blood.

Sample: blood. The source of this sequence is a young woman in good health. The rearrangement joins TRBV6-5 to TRBJ2-7; D remains unclear. CDR3 amino acids: CASSYSFGSSYEQYF. Here the CDR3 DNA reads TGTGCCAGCAGTTACTCTTTCGGATCATCCTACGAGCAGTACTTC.